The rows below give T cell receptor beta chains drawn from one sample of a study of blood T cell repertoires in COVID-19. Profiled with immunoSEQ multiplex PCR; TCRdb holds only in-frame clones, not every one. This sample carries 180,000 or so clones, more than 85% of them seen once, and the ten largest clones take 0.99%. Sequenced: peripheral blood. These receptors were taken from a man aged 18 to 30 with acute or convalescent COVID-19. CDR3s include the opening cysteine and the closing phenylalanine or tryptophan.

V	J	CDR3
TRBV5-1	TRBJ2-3	CASSLASYTDTQYF
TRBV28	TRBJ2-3	CASSLGTSTDTQYF
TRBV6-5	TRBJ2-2	CASRSAGGELFF
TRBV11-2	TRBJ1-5	CASSFGLDQPQHF
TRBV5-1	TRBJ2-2	CASSSWMGQNTGELFF
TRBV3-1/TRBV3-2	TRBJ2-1	CASSQPPQGQVEQFF
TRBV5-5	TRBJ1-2	CASSFGESYGYTF
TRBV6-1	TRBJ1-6	CASIHSGGGNSPLHF
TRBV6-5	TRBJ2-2	CASSYRVNTGELFF
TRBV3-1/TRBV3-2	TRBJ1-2	CASSHIRQGDSNYGYTF
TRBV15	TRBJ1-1	CATSRDSGTNTEAFF
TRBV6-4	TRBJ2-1	CASSDSGQGPDEQFF
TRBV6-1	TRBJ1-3	CASSGRTGGTSGNTIYF
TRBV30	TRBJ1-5	CAWSRQGGNQPQHF
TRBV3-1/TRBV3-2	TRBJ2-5	CASSHPSGGIETQYF
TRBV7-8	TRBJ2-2	CASSLTVTGELFF
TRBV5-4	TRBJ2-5	CASSGNRGPETQYF
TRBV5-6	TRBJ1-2	CASSTGITNYGYTF
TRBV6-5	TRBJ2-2	CASSYAGGTGELFF